This TCR beta chain was found in a study of OX40 agonist ivuxolimab in advanced cancers. Study at large: Intravenous ivuxolimab was administered to patients every 2 weeks at 0.01 to 10 mg/kg. Whole-study results and caveats: CD4+ T cells averaged fewer expanded clones than CD8+ T cells.

Concerning this clone itself: Antigen specificity is unknown.

Patients were ineligible given autoimmune disease history or systemic immunosuppression. Germline V gene sequence: CDR1 SGHVS, CDR2 FQNEAQ. The CDR3 totals 15 residues. Germline trimming cut 5 bases from V and 1 base from J; bases unmatched to any gene: 5. Produced via immunoSEQ multiplex PCR; TCRdb's table is partial and in-frame only. The sample has tens of thousands of clones, more than 70% seen once. The specimen comprised CD4+ or CD8+ T cells sorted from blood, sampled in a trial of the OX40 agonist ivuxolimab. The rearrangement links TRBV7-8 to TRBJ1-5, with 7 bases aligning to TRBD1. The sequence came from an adult with an advanced solid tumor such as melanoma, head and neck, liver or kidney cancer. The CDR3 nucleotides read TGTGCCAGCAGCCCAGGGGGGTTAAGCAATCAGCCCCAGCATTTT. Translated, it gives CASSPGGLSNQPQHF.